This record concerns one T cell receptor (beta chain) sequence. The antigen remains unidentified. The germline V gene has CDR1 SEHNR and CDR2 FQNEAQ (reference sequence). The ends were cut back, 0 bases at V and 2 bases at J, with 7 bases in the middle. The CDR3 loop spans 14 amino acids. Use of 60 Vbeta and 13 Jbeta primers characterized the PCR. Here immunoSEQ multiplex PCR was the method, and the copy in TCRdb shows in-frame clones only, minus some. This table has some 200,000 clones, approximately 80% appearing once. This sample was included in a study of cytomegalovirus exposure and HLA in healthy donors. Study-wide points: Analysis was performed later, and it showed HLA-associated TCR beta chains to be more clonally expanded than equally common others. The study put 150 to 200 TCR beta chains on its list as cytomegalovirus-associated. The likely explanation for a cluster of highly shared sequence variants was sequencing artifact.

The rearrangement uses TRBV7-9 and TRBJ2-5; D possibly corresponds to TRBD2 (6 bases). The receptor comes from a boy aged 2 to 10 in good health and CMV-seronegative. The sequenced material came from PBMCs. CDR3 DNA: TGTGCCAGCAGCTTAGCACGGGGGCAAGAGACCCAGTACTTC. It yields the protein CASSLARGQETQYF.